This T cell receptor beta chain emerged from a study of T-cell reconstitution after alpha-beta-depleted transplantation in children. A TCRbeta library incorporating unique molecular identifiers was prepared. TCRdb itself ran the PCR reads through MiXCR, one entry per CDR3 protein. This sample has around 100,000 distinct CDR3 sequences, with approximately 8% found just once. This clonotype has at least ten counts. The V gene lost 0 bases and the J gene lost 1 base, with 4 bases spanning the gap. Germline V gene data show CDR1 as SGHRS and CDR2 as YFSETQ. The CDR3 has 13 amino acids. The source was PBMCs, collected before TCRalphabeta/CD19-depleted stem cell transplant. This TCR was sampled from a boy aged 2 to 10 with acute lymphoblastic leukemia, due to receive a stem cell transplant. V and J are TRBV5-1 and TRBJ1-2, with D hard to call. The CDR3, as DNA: TGCGCCAGCAGCTTGGGACATAACTATGGCTACACCTTC. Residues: CASSLGHNYGYTF.